This T cell receptor (beta chain) was profiled in a study of lymphopenia after photon versus proton radiotherapy. Regarding the study as a whole: Only patients who died were analyzed for survival; proton advantage is unproven. After the lymphocyte nadir, photon-treated repertoires showed oligoclonal expansion, especially of CD8+ Temra cells.

Germline V lookup: CDR1 GTSNPN, CDR2 SVGIG (reference sequence). V was cut by 3 bases and J by 1 base, with 12 bases left in between. The CDR3 sequence is 14 residues long. Clones were sequenced by immunoSEQ multiplex PCR, and TCRdb holds only the in-frame ones, with some missing. The table includes 50,000 to 70,000 clones, about 85% detected once. In the case of this clone: What it recognizes is unknown.

Sample: peripheral blood, taken from a patient treated with proton-based radiotherapy. The chain links TRBV30 to TRBJ1-1; no definite D call. This clonotype originated in an elderly man with esophageal cancer. The CDR3 nucleotides are TGTGCCTGGAGGGCAGGACCGCAGAACACTGAAGCTTTCTTT. Translating gives CAWRAGPQNTEAFF.